The 16 T cell receptor beta chains below all came from one sample that was sequenced in a study of cytomegalovirus exposure and HLA in healthy donors. PCR employed 60 Vbeta and 13 Jbeta primers. Method: immunoSEQ multiplex PCR; TCRdb's copy keeps in-frame clones and lacks some. The data contain about 180,000 clones, almost 85% of them singletons. The sequenced sample consisted of PBMCs. Source of these receptors: a man under 40 in good health and CMV-seronegative.

The table lists this clone with a count of one. The rearrangement joins TRBV21-1 to TRBJ1-1; the D segment call TRBD1 is taken from the table without a DNA check. TRBV21-1 is tagged as a pseudogene. CDR3 length equals 19 residues. The CDR3 sequence: CASSKEGWDRGRNWGQAFF. In DNA, the CDR3 is TGTGCCAGCAGCAAAGAGGGGTGGGACAGGGGGCGGAATTGGGGGCAAGCTTTCTTT.

This sequence joins TRBV6-4 and TRBJ2-3, with TRBD2 as a possible D gene (6 bases). Per germline, CDR1 MRHNA and CDR2 SNTAGT. V lost 0 bases to trimming and J lost 5 bases, with 15 bases between them. The CDR3 totals 16 residues. The CDR3 DNA sequence: TGTGCCAGCAGTGACTCCGCGGGACTGCCTCGAGATACGCAGTATTTT. Residues: CASSDSAGLPRDTQYF.

The V call is TRBV2, the J call TRBJ1-2, with a possible D match to TRBD1 (6 bases). The germline V gene has CDR1 SNHLY and CDR2 FYNNEI. The V end was cut by 8 bases, the J end by 0 bases, with 16 bases between. This CDR3 contains 15 residues. CDR3 nucleotide sequence: TGTGCCAGCTCGTCGGTGGGACAAACTAACTATGGCTACACCTTC. Amino acid sequence: CASSSVGQTNYGYTF. The full variable domain, with the rest looked up from reference TRBV2 and TRBJ1-2, is EPEVTQTPSHQVTQMGQEVILRCVPISNHLYFYWYRQILGQKVEFLVSFYNNEISEKSEIFDDQFSVERPDGSNFTLKIRSTKLEDSAMYFCASSSVGQTNYGYTFGSGTRLTVV.

V is TRBV27 and J is TRBJ2-3; D might be TRBD2 (6 bases). The CDR3 has 15 amino acids. Germline CDR1 reads MNHEY; CDR2 reads SMNVEV (reference sequence). Deletions cut 6 bases from V and 2 bases from J, with 15 bases between. The CDR3: CASSRRGALTDTQYF. CDR3 coding DNA: TGTGCCAGCAGCCGCCGCGGGGCTCTCACAGATACGCAGTATTTT.

This chain uses TRBV25-1 with TRBJ2-1; 9 positions match TRBD1. The CDR3 has 14 residues. Germline V lookup: CDR1 MGHDK, CDR2 SYGVNS. The trim removed 7 bases at V and 3 bases at J, leaving 4 bases unmatched. CDR3 in DNA: TGTGCCAGCACGGCGGGACAGGGCTACAATGAGCAGTTCTTC. As protein: CASTAGQGYNEQFF.

The V call is TRBV5-4, the J call TRBJ2-3; the match to TRBD2 covers 13 bases. The V gene end was trimmed by 3 bases and the J gene end by 4 bases; junction bases not matched to a gene: 8. This CDR3 is built from 17 residues. Germline V gene sequence: CDR1 SGHNT, CDR2 YYREEE (reference sequence). The CDR3, as DNA: TGTGCCAGCAGCTCTCGGACTAGCGGGAGATGGGCAGATACGCAGTATTTT. It codes for CASSSRTSGRWADTQYF. Complete variable domain (other parts from reference TRBV5-4 and TRBJ2-3): ETGVTQSPTHLIKTRGQQVTLRCSSQSGHNTVSWYQQALGQGPQFIFQYYREEENGRGNFPPRFSGLQFPNYSSELNVNALELDDSALYLCASSSRTSGRWADTQYFGPGTRLTVL.

The chain joins TRBV5-1 to TRBJ2-1, with D possibly matching TRBD1 (5 bases). From germline, CDR1 is SGHRS and CDR2 YFSETQ. The CDR3 has 15 amino acids. Between the trimmed V and J ends, which lost 4 bases and 7 bases, there was a span of 18 bases. The CDR3 coding sequence is TGCGCCAGCAGCCCGGTCGTAGGGGAAGGAAATGAGCAGTTCTTC. Amino acids: CASSPVVGEGNEQFF.

A word on this clone: One junction end disagrees with the germline gene, perhaps due to a read error. The V call is TRBV7-9, the J call TRBJ1-4; D unclear. The CDR3 length is 16 residues. Germline values: CDR1 SEHNR, CDR2 FQNEAQ (reference sequence). The CDR3 reads CSSSLVLSATNEKLFF. The CDR3 coding sequence is TGTTCCAGCAGCTTAGTGCTAAGTGCAACTAATGAAAAACTGTTTTTT.

The chain carries TRBV5-4 and TRBJ1-2; D ambiguous. CDR3 length: 14 amino acids. With 0 bases removed from V and 4 bases from J, the gap between germline ends came to 10 bases. Germline CDR1 and CDR2: SGHNT and YYREEE (reference sequence). CDR3 DNA: TGTGCCAGCAGCTTGGCCATTTCGAGCTATGGCTACACCTTC. This codes for CASSLAISSYGYTF. Full variable domain (remainder filled in from reference TRBV5-4 and TRBJ1-2): ETGVTQSPTHLIKTRGQQVTLRCSSQSGHNTVSWYQQALGQGPQFIFQYYREEENGRGNFPPRFSGLQFPNYSSELNVNALELDDSALYLCASSLAISSYGYTFGSGTRLTVV.

The chain has TRBV5-4 and TRBJ2-1, with TRBD2 identical over 8 bases. The CDR3 length is 17 residues. Unmatched junction bases numbered 15, after V lost 0 bases and J lost 10 bases. Germline V gives CDR1 SGHNT, CDR2 YYREEE (reference sequence). The CDR3 sequence is CASSLGRGARSPWEQFF. As DNA, the CDR3 is TGTGCCAGCAGCTTGGGGCGGGGGGCACGTAGTCCATGGGAGCAGTTCTTC.

This clone was found many times. The rearrangement links TRBV5-4 to TRBJ2-1, with D tentatively TRBD2 (5 bases). The CDR3 length is 14 residues. The germline gives CDR1 SGHNT, CDR2 YYREEE (reference sequence). V was trimmed by 2 bases and J by 4 bases, leaving 10 bases between them. CDR3 sequence: CASSLAGLYNEQFF. DNA for the CDR3: TGTGCCAGCAGCTTAGCAGGACTTTACAATGAGCAGTTCTTC.

The chain is built from TRBV21-1 and TRBJ2-7; the listed D gene, TRBD2, was not tested against the DNA. TRBV21-1 is a documented pseudogene. The CDR3 loop spans 15 amino acids. The CDR3: CARGLAGGFSGEQYF. As DNA, the CDR3 is TGTGCCAGAGGACTAGCGGGAGGCTTCTCGGGCGAGCAGTACTTC.

This rearrangement joins TRBV15 to TRBJ1-6, with no clear D. Germline-derived CDR1 and CDR2 are LNHNV and YYDKDF (reference sequence). V lost 0 bases and J lost 9, with 9 bases in between. The CDR3 consists of 14 residues. Here the CDR3 reads CATSREGGRSPLHF. DNA of the CDR3: TGTGCCACCAGCAGAGAGGGAGGGCGTTCACCCCTCCACTTT.

The CDR3 reads CASSEPQATYSGNTIYF. The CDR3 bases are TGTGCCAGCAGTGAACCCCAGGCCACGTACTCTGGAAACACCATATATTTT. This chain links TRBV2 with TRBJ1-3, with D hard to call. CDR1 is SNHLY and CDR2 is FYNNEI in the germline V gene. The CDR3 length is 17 residues. Trimming left V 2 bases short and J 0 bases short, with 14 bases between.

The chain uses TRBV10-3 and TRBJ2-1, with unresolved D. V was trimmed by 4 bases and J by 5 bases, leaving 18 bases between them. This CDR3 spans 16 amino acids. Germline V lookup: CDR1 ENHRY, CDR2 SYGVKD. CDR3 coding DNA: TGTGCCATCAGTGGGTTTCGAGGTTTATGGGACAATGAGCAGTTCTTC. It yields the protein CAISGFRGLWDNEQFF.

The V call is TRBV6-5, the J call TRBJ2-1; D gene uncertain. The CDR3 is 13 amino acids. Germline V gives CDR1 MNHEY, CDR2 SVGAGI. Trimming stripped 9 bases from V and 0 bases from J, with 9 bases between. CDR3 residues: CASGRSSYNEQFF. Here the CDR3 DNA reads TGTGCCAGTGGTCGGAGCTCCTACAATGAGCAGTTCTTC.